A single sample is the source of the 32 T cell receptor beta chains below, sequenced in a study of identical twins. TCRdb re-analysed the 5' RACE reads in MiXCR, keeping a single row per CDR3 protein. The table lists more than 250,000 distinct CDR3 sequences, roughly 8.6% of them singletons. The sample was also linked to a second study, of yellow fever vaccine responses in identical twins.

The material sequenced was memory (CD45RO+) T cells sorted from blood. The receptors stem from a woman younger than 30 in good health.

J is TRBJ2-5 and V is TRBV4-2; 9 positions agree with TRBD2. Losses at the gene ends were 4 bases for V and 4 bases for J; bases not matched to a gene: 16. CDR1 and CDR2 (germline): LGHNA, YNFKEQ. This CDR3 has 18 residues. The chain's CDR3 is CASSPKSAGAGGPETQYF. For the CDR3, the DNA is TGTGCCAGCAGCCCCAAAAGTGCAGGTGCGGGGGGGCCAGAGACCCAGTACTTC.

The chain joins TRBV28 to TRBJ1-2, with no clear D. Per the germline V gene, CDR1 is MDHEN and CDR2 is SYDVKM. Deletions cut 2 bases from V and 10 bases from J, with 8 bases between. CDR3 length equals 11 residues. CDR3 nucleotide sequence: TGTGCCAGCAGTTTAAATGGGGTCTACACCTTC. This gives the protein CASSLNGVYTF.

The chain employs TRBV7-9 and TRBJ2-2; TRBD2 might be the D (6 bases). Germline-derived CDR1 and CDR2 are SEHNR and FQNEAQ (reference sequence). CDR3 length: 15 amino acids. Trimming cost V 7 bases and J 7 bases, with 19 bases left between them. The CDR3 region is CASTLPPGGIGELFF. The CDR3 DNA follows: TGTGCCAGCACCTTGCCCCCCGGAGGGATCGGGGAGCTGTTTTTT.

The chain is built from TRBV6-1 and TRBJ2-4; 7 nucleotides align to TRBD1. The CDR3 consists of 15 residues. Germline CDR1 reads MNHNS; CDR2 reads SASEGT. V dropped 3 bases and J dropped 4; count of bases not matched to a gene: 6. This chain's CDR3 is CASSDAGTAKNIQYF. In DNA, the CDR3 is TGTGCCAGCAGTGACGCCGGGACAGCGAAAAACATTCAGTACTTC.

This clonotype was found many times. The V call is TRBV12-3 or TRBV12-4, the J call TRBJ1-2; TRBD1 matches at 8 bases. The CDR3 covers 15 residues. The V gene end was trimmed by 6 bases and the J gene end by 4 bases; junction bases not matched to a gene: 10. In nucleotides, the CDR3 is TGTGCCAGCAGCCAGGACAGGGTCAAAGGCTATGGCTACACCTTC. Translating it yields CASSQDRVKGYGYTF.

This rearrangement joins TRBV3-1 to TRBJ2-1; tentative D call: TRBD2 (5 bases). Per germline, CDR1 LGHDT and CDR2 YNNKEL (reference sequence). The CDR3 is made up of 17 amino acids. V lost 0 bases and J lost 1, with 13 bases in between. CDR3 in amino acids: CASSQEGIRGSYNEQFF. The CDR3 region has the DNA TGTGCCAGCAGCCAAGAGGGAATACGGGGTTCCTACAATGAGCAGTTCTTC.

The rearrangement joins TRBV28 to TRBJ2-4; D is ambiguous. Germline V lookup: CDR1 MDHEN, CDR2 SYDVKM. V lost 1 base and J lost 6, with 7 bases in between. The CDR3 contains 13 residues. CDR3 in amino acids: CASSLSSINIQYF. The CDR3 nucleotides are TGTGCCAGCAGTTTATCTTCCATAAACATTCAGTACTTC.

The V and J genes are TRBV28 and TRBJ2-3, with a possible D match to TRBD2 (5 bases). CDR3 length: 13 residues. Looked up from germline, CDR1 is MDHEN and CDR2 is SYDVKM. Trimming removed 5 bases at V and 4 bases at J, with 10 bases between. The CDR3 loop is CASSPPAADTQYF. The DNA for the CDR3 is TGTGCCAGCAGTCCCCCAGCGGCAGATACGCAGTATTTT.

The V and J genes are TRBV20-1 and TRBJ2-7; no definite D call. Trimming removed 3 bases from V and 3 bases from J, with 18 bases in between. Germline V lookup: CDR1 DFQATT, CDR2 SNEGSKA (reference sequence). The CDR3 sequence is 15 residues long. CDR3 in amino acids: CSASRLRDHLYEQYF. The DNA for the CDR3 is TGCAGTGCTAGTCGCTTGCGCGACCATCTCTACGAGCAGTACTTC.

This clonotype was seen ten or more times. The chain employs TRBV5-1 and TRBJ2-1; 7 bases match TRBD1. The junction had 12 bases not matched to a gene; V was cut back by 7 bases and J by 8 bases. The CDR3 sequence is 14 residues long. The germline CDR1 and CDR2 sequences are SGHRS and YFSETQ. The CDR3 spells CASQSSGGWDEQFF. CDR3 bases: TGCGCCAGCCAATCTTCAGGGGGTTGGGATGAGCAGTTCTTC.

This clonotype was recorded at least ten times. The chain links TRBV5-1 to TRBJ2-5; D perhaps matches TRBD1 (6 bases). There are 15 residues in the CDR3. V was pared by 3 bases and J by 2 bases, with 14 bases between. Germline loops: CDR1 SGHRS, CDR2 YFSETQ. The CDR3 protein is CASSWDQRGQETQYF. The CDR3 coding sequence is TGCGCCAGCAGCTGGGACCAGAGGGGGCAAGAGACCCAGTACTTC.

This clonotype was counted ten times or more. This chain uses TRBV3-1 with TRBJ2-1; the D is unclear. V was pared by 4 bases and J by 12 bases, with 13 bases between. The CDR3 length is 12 residues. The germline CDR1 and CDR2 sequences are LGHDT and YNNKEL (reference sequence). The CDR3: CASSPDVSRQFF. DNA for the CDR3: TGTGCCAGCAGCCCTGATGTTTCGAGGCAGTTCTTC.

This clonotype appeared a few times. V is TRBV7-7 and J is TRBJ2-5; TRBD2 agrees at 7 bases. J gave up 4 bases and V 5 bases, and 10 bases lay outside the gene matches. CDR1 and CDR2 from the germline V gene are SSHAT and FNYEAQ (reference sequence). This CDR3 is 15 amino acids long. CDR3 residues: CASSAGLVGGETQYF. Here the CDR3 DNA reads TGTGCCAGCAGCGCCGGACTAGTCGGGGGAGAGACCCAGTACTTC.

This clonotype was detected ten times or more. The V gene is TRBV7-8, the J gene TRBJ2-2, with D perhaps TRBD1 (6 bases). Germline CDR1 and CDR2: SGHVS and FQNEAQ. Trimming removed 5 bases from V and 2 bases from J, with 9 bases in between. The length of the CDR3 is 14 residues. This chain's CDR3 is CASSRTVNTGELFF. The DNA for the CDR3 is TGTGCCAGCAGCAGGACAGTCAACACCGGGGAGCTGTTTTTT. Full variable domain (missing parts from reference TRBV7-8 and TRBJ2-2): GAGVSQSPRYKVAKRGQDVALRCDPISGHVSLFWYQQALGQGPEFLTYFQNEAQLDKSGLPSDRFFAERPEGSVSTLKIQRTQQEDSAVYLCASSRTVNTGELFFGEGSRLTVL.

This clonotype was recorded many times. The chain carries TRBV5-4 and TRBJ1-1; the D gene is possibly TRBD1 (6 bases). Germline assignment: CDR1 SGHNT and CDR2 YYREEE (reference sequence). The CDR3 loop spans 15 amino acids. Trimming removed 4 bases from V and 0 bases from J, with 13 bases in between. CDR3 residues: CASSNGGTLNTEAFF. CDR3 sequence (DNA): TGTGCCAGCAGCAATGGGGGGACACTGAACACTGAAGCTTTCTTT.

This chain links TRBV20-1 with TRBJ2-1; 9 nucleotides align to TRBD2. The V gene's germline CDR1 is DFQATT and CDR2 SNEGSKA (reference sequence). The V gene end was trimmed by 5 bases and the J gene end by 10 bases; junction bases not matched to a gene: 12. CDR3 length: 14 amino acids. CDR3 sequence: CSAPGREGSREQFF. The CDR3 bases are TGCAGTGCTCCAGGGCGGGAGGGTTCGAGGGAGCAGTTCTTC.

The rearrangement links TRBV4-1 to TRBJ2-7, with TRBD2 matching 9 bases. The germline V gene has CDR1 MGHRA and CDR2 YSYEKL. The J segment lost 0 bases and the V segment lost 0 bases, leaving 6 bases of the junction unmatched. The CDR3 sequence is 17 residues long. Here the CDR3 DNA reads TGCGCCAGCAGCCAAGATTGGACTAGCGTGAGCTCCTACGAGCAGTACTTC. This encodes CASSQDWTSVSSYEQYF.

This clonotype was picked up many times. The rearrangement joins TRBV10-3 to TRBJ1-1; 8 bases align to TRBD1. V trimming: 2 bases; J trimming: 4 bases; junction bases outside the gene matches: 12. This CDR3 is 17 amino acids long. Germline CDR1 reads ENHRY; CDR2 reads SYGVKD. CDR3 in DNA: TGTGCCATCAGTGAGGGACAGGGTCGAGTGAAGATCACTGAAGCTTTCTTT. This sequence encodes CAISEGQGRVKITEAFF.

This clonotype was seen many times. The chain joins TRBV20-1 to TRBJ2-3; TRBD2 is a possible D gene (5 bases). V was trimmed by 4 bases and J by 0 bases, leaving 11 bases between them. From germline, CDR1 is DFQATT and CDR2 SNEGSKA (reference sequence). The CDR3 consists of 14 residues. This CDR3 reads CSATWRSSTDTQYF. In DNA form, the CDR3 reads TGCAGTGCTACCTGGAGGTCTAGCACAGATACGCAGTATTTT.

This clonotype was counted only a few times. The rearrangement uses TRBV20-1 and TRBJ2-3, with D unclear. CDR1 DFQATT and CDR2 SNEGSKA come from the germline V gene (reference sequence). V was clipped by 6 bases and J by 1 base, with 14 bases between them. The CDR3 sequence is 14 residues long. The CDR3 DNA follows: TGCAGTGCGGCCCACCCGGACGGCACAGATACGCAGTATTTT. Encoded protein: CSAAHPDGTDTQYF.

The chain is built from TRBV25-1 and TRBJ2-3; TRBD2 matches at 8 bases. V shed 4 bases and J 3 bases; nucleotides not matched to a gene: 3. The CDR3 is 14 amino acids. Looked up from germline, CDR1 is MGHDK and CDR2 is SYGVNS. CDR3 loop: CASSGAGVTDTQYF. CDR3 sequence (DNA): TGTGCCAGCAGTGGAGCGGGAGTAACAGATACGCAGTATTTT.

CDR3 amino acids: CASTGQGEMDTQYF. CDR3 nucleotide sequence: TGCGCCAGCACGGGACAGGGGGAAATGGATACGCAGTATTTT. The V call is TRBV4-1, the J call TRBJ2-3; 11 bases fit TRBD1. CDR1 MGHRA and CDR2 YSYEKL come from the germline V gene. The CDR3 loop spans 14 amino acids. V lost 7 bases to trimming and J lost 6 bases; unmatched junction nucleotides: 6.

In its sample, this clonotype was seen many times. This sequence joins TRBV28 and TRBJ1-5, with no clear D. There are 12 residues in the CDR3. Germline V gives CDR1 MDHEN, CDR2 SYDVKM. V lost 6 bases to trimming and J lost 11 bases, with 14 bases between them. The CDR3 coding sequence is TGTGCCAGCAGACCCGCCCCAGGAACCCAGCATTTT. Protein: CASRPAPGTQHF. Full variable domain (outside the CDR3, taken from reference TRBV28 and TRBJ1-5): DVKVTQSSRYLVKRTGEKVFLECVQDMDHENMFWYRQDPGLGLRLIYFSYDVKMKEKGDIPEGYSVSREKKERFSLILESASTNQTSMYLCASRPAPGTQHFGDGTRLSIL.

This clonotype showed up many times. This rearrangement joins TRBV15 to TRBJ2-7, with a tentative D call TRBD2 (5 bases). Germline CDR1 LNHNV, CDR2 YYDKDF (reference sequence). The CDR3 consists of 13 residues. The germline V and J ends were trimmed by 0 bases and 6 bases, with 9 bases remaining between them. The CDR3 is CATSRDSGFEQYF. The CDR3 DNA reads as TGTGCCACCAGCAGAGATTCGGGGTTCGAGCAGTACTTC. The whole variable domain, filled in from reference TRBV15 and TRBJ2-7, reads DAMVIQNPRYQVTQFGKPVTLSCSQTLNHNVMYWYQQKSSQAPKLLFHYYDKDFNNEADTPDNFQSRRPNTSFCFLDIRSPGLGDTAMYLCATSRDSGFEQYFGPGTRLTVT.

The chain is built from TRBV2 and TRBJ2-1; 10 bases line up with TRBD2. J gave up 5 bases and V 4 bases, and 2 bases lay outside the gene matches. CDR3 length: 14 residues. Germline V gives CDR1 SNHLY, CDR2 FYNNEI. The CDR3 is CASSAGLADNEQFF. The CDR3 coding sequence is TGTGCCAGCAGTGCCGGACTAGCGGACAATGAGCAGTTCTTC.

J is TRBJ2-2 and V is TRBV15, with 12 bases aligning to TRBD2. Germline trimming cut 0 bases from V and 4 bases from J; bases unmatched to any gene: 9. This CDR3 contains 19 residues. The germline V gene encodes CDR1 LNHNV and CDR2 YYDKDF (reference sequence). In nucleotides, the CDR3 is TGTGCCACCAGCAGAGATAGGGCTAGCGGGGGGGACCCCACCGGGGAGCTGTTTTTT. Translated: CATSRDRASGGDPTGELFF.

This clonotype has a count of ten or more. V gene TRBV20-1 combines with J gene TRBJ2-7; D not certain. The germline CDR1 and CDR2 sequences are DFQATT and SNEGSKA (reference sequence). CDR3 size: 14 residues. Trimming took 3 bases from V and 5 from J, leaving 17 bases between them. CDR3 loop: CSASQMAVINEQYV. As DNA, the CDR3 is TGCAGTGCTAGCCAAATGGCCGTCATCAACGAGCAGTACGTC.

The sample holds a few counts of this clonotype. The chain has TRBV2 and TRBJ2-3, with 8 bases identical to TRBD2. V lost 7 bases, J lost 0 bases, and 3 bases stayed unmatched. Per the germline V gene, CDR1 is SNHLY and CDR2 is FYNNEI. The CDR3 length is 14 residues. The CDR3 reads CASNSGKSTDTQYF. The CDR3 DNA reads as TGTGCCAGCAATAGCGGGAAAAGCACAGATACGCAGTATTTT.

This clonotype has at least ten counts. At one of its ends the junction is not consistent with the germline gene, which may arise from a read error. DNA of the CDR3: TGTGCCAGCAGGTTGGCCGGGAGCGGGAGTTACAATGAGCAGTTCTTC. Encoded protein: CASRLAGSGSYNEQFF. The rearrangement joins TRBV5-6 to TRBJ2-1; TRBD2 aligns across 8 bases. CDR3 length equals 16 residues. Germline CDR1 is SGHDT and CDR2 is YYEEEE. The full variable domain, rest sourced from reference TRBV5-6 and TRBJ2-1, is DAGVTQSPTHLIKTRGQQVTLRCSPKSGHDTVSWYQQALGQGPQFIFQYYEEEERQRGNFPDRFSGHQFPNYSSELNVNALLLGDSALYLCASRLAGSGSYNEQFFGPGTRLTVL.

This clonotype turned up a few times. The rearrangement joins TRBV10-3 to TRBJ2-5, with 7 nucleotides matching TRBD2. The CDR3 loop spans 12 amino acids. From germline, CDR1 is ENHRY and CDR2 SYGVKD. V gave up 10 bases and J gave up 2 bases; unmatched junction bases: 4. In DNA, the CDR3 is TGTGCCACACGAGCGGGGCAAGAGACCCAGTACTTC. Its translation is CATRAGQETQYF.

This clonotype was observed once. The chain uses TRBV3-1 and TRBJ2-5; D is tentatively TRBD1 or TRBD2 (5 bases each). This CDR3 has 14 residues. Germline values: CDR1 LGHDT, CDR2 YNNKEL (reference sequence). Trimming stripped 3 bases from V and 1 base from J, with 9 bases between. CDR3 nucleotide sequence: TGTGCCAGCAGCCAGGGGACCATCCAAGAGACCCAGTACTTC. It specifies CASSQGTIQETQYF.

At least ten counts were recorded for this clonotype. The chain carries TRBV10-3 and TRBJ2-1, with 9 nucleotides matching TRBD2. The CDR3 contains 15 residues. Per germline, CDR1 ENHRY and CDR2 SYGVKD. The V gene end was trimmed by 7 bases and the J gene end by 0 bases; junction bases not matched to a gene: 4. The chain's CDR3 is CAIKGLASSYNEQFF. The CDR3 nucleotides are TGTGCCATCAAGGGACTAGCCAGCTCCTACAATGAGCAGTTCTTC.